Listed here is a single T cell receptor beta chain. The antigen remains unidentified. This CDR3 comprises 14 residues. V shed 5 bases and J shed 0 bases, with 11 bases lying between them. The V gene's germline CDR1 is LNHDA and CDR2 SQIVND (reference sequence). These data belong to a study of cytomegalovirus exposure and HLA in healthy donors. Study-wide results and limits: Some TCR beta chains (over 150 of them) were listed as cytomegalovirus-associated. Earlier analysis looked at TCR beta V segments, and most were productive about 87% or about 30% of the time.

A multiplex PCR was run with 60 Vbeta primers and 13 Jbeta primers. TCRdb keeps only in-frame clones here, not all; method: immunoSEQ multiplex PCR. The data hold 150,000 to 200,000 clones, with roughly 85% observed a single time. The clonotype comes from a woman aged 18-29 years in good health and CMV-seronegative. The chain joins TRBV19 to TRBJ2-7; D not certain. The source material was PBMCs. The DNA for the CDR3 is TGTGCCAGTAGTTCCACCGATAGCTCCTACGAGCAGTACTTC. Its translation is CASSSTDSSYEQYF.